One and the same sample provided the 29 T cell receptor beta chains below, sequenced in a study of lymphopenia after photon versus proton radiotherapy. Clones were read by immunoSEQ multiplex PCR, and TCRdb kept only the in-frame ones, dropping some. The data contain some 26,000 clones, 65% to 85% of them singletons. The material was peripheral blood, obtained from a patient treated with photon-based radiotherapy. The source of these receptors is a man aged 50-59 years with gastric cancer.

This chain uses TRBV30 with TRBJ2-3; TRBD1 might be the D (6 bases). There are 15 residues in the CDR3. Germline values: CDR1 GTSNPN, CDR2 SVGIG (reference sequence). Trimming removed 3 bases at V and 1 base at J, with 14 bases between. The CDR3 nucleotides read TGTGCCTGGAGGCGGGCAGCAGGGGGCACAGATACGCAGTATTTT. Translated, it gives CAWRRAAGGTDTQYF.

The rearrangement uses TRBV19 and TRBJ2-2, with D perhaps being TRBD1 or TRBD2 (5 bases each). From germline, CDR1 is LNHDA and CDR2 SQIVND (reference sequence). V was pared by 4 bases and J by 0 bases, with 9 bases between. This CDR3 has 15 residues. This CDR3 is CASSRDAANTGELFF. CDR3 nucleotide sequence: TGTGCCAGTAGTAGGGACGCCGCGAACACCGGGGAGCTGTTTTTT.

The V and J genes are TRBV19 and TRBJ2-3, with TRBD2 as a possible D gene (7 bases). CDR3 length: 16 amino acids. Germline V lookup: CDR1 LNHDA, CDR2 SQIVND (reference sequence). V was trimmed by 2 bases and J by 3 bases, leaving 15 bases between them. The CDR3 DNA reads as TGTGCCAGTAGTATATATCCGGGGGGCAGGACAGATACGCAGTATTTT. Amino acid sequence: CASSIYPGGRTDTQYF. Based on the CDR3 plus reference TRBV19 and TRBJ2-3, the full variable domain is DGGITQSPKYLFRKEGQNVTLSCEQNLNHDAMYWYRQDPGQGLRLIYYSQIVNDFQKGDIAEGYSVSREKKESFPLTVTSAQKNPTAFYLCASSIYPGGRTDTQYFGPGTRLTVL.

The chain combines TRBV5-6 with TRBJ1-1; D is possibly TRBD1 (5 bases). V dropped 0 bases and J dropped 5 bases, with 11 bases sitting between them. This CDR3 is 14 amino acids long. Germline-derived CDR1 and CDR2 are SGHDT and YYEEEE. CDR3 bases: TGTGCCAGCAGCTTGGCCTGGGGCGGGACTGAAGCTTTCTTT. Protein product: CASSLAWGGTEAFF.

The chain has TRBV9 and TRBJ2-7; the D gene is possibly TRBD1 (5 bases). Germline assignment: CDR1 SGDLS and CDR2 YYNGEE. Between the trimmed V and J ends, which lost 4 bases and 3 bases, there was a span of 20 bases. CDR3 size: 16 residues. CDR3 residues: CASSHPRGDSRYEQYF. Here the CDR3 DNA reads TGTGCCAGCAGCCATCCTCGAGGTGACAGCCGCTACGAGCAGTACTTC.

The chain joins TRBV6-6 to TRBJ1-6, with D unclear. CDR1 MNHNY and CDR2 SVGAGI come from the germline V gene (reference sequence). Trimming stripped 5 bases from V and 0 bases from J, with 8 bases between. The CDR3 totals 15 residues. The CDR3 spells CASSGGRSYNSPLHF. The CDR3 region has the DNA TGTGCCAGCAGTGGAGGCCGCTCCTATAATTCACCCCTCCACTTT.

The V gene is TRBV9, the J gene TRBJ2-7; D unresolved. Per the germline V gene, CDR1 is SGDLS and CDR2 is YYNGEE. The CDR3 has 14 residues. Trimming took 2 bases from V and 5 from J, leaving 14 bases between them. The CDR3 bases are TGTGCCAGCAGCGTCGGTGGGCCCGTCCACGAGCAGTACTTC. As protein: CASSVGGPVHEQYF. Full variable domain (outside the CDR3, taken from reference TRBV9 and TRBJ2-7): DSGVTQTPKHLITATGQRVTLRCSPRSGDLSVYWYQQSLDQGLQFLIQYYNGEERAKGNILERFSAQQFPDLHSELNLSSLELGDSALYFCASSVGGPVHEQYFGPGTRLTVT.

The chain couples TRBV7-2 to TRBJ2-1; D is uncertain. The length of the CDR3 is 12 residues. V lost 5 bases, J lost 12 bases, and 14 bases lay in between. The V gene's germline CDR1 is SGHTA and CDR2 FQGNSA. CDR3 sequence reads: CASSQRAEPQFF. The CDR3 bases are TGTGCCAGCAGCCAGCGAGCCGAGCCGCAGTTCTTC. The full variable domain, with the rest looked up from reference TRBV7-2 and TRBJ2-1, is GAGVSQSPSNKVTEKGKDVELRCDPISGHTALYWYRQSLGQGLEFLIYFQGNSAPDKSGLPSDRFSAERTGGSVSTLTIQRTQQEDSAVYLCASSQRAEPQFFGPGTRLTVL.

This rearrangement joins TRBV5-1 to TRBJ1-4; 11 bases align to TRBD1. Looked up from germline, CDR1 is SGHRS and CDR2 is YFSETQ. V was pared by 4 bases and J by 8 bases, with 10 bases of the junction left unmatched. CDR3 length: 16 amino acids. As DNA, the CDR3 is TGCGCCAGCAGCGATTCCGGACAGGGGGCACGCGAAAAACTGTTTTTT. Translated, it gives CASSDSGQGAREKLFF.

CDR3 DNA sequence: TGCAGCGTCGGTCAGGGGGGACAGCCCCAGCATTTT. The encoded protein is CSVGQGGQPQHF. The rearrangement links TRBV29-1 to TRBJ1-5; 7 bases are a match to TRBD1. V gave up 6 bases and J gave up 7 bases; unmatched junction bases: 6. The CDR3 has 12 residues. Germline V CDR1 and CDR2: SQVTM, ANQGSEA.

The CDR3 DNA sequence: TGTGCCAGCAGTCCAGGACAGGGCCTGACTGGCTACACCTTC. This encodes CASSPGQGLTGYTF. J is TRBJ1-2 and V is TRBV27, with TRBD1 matching 8 bases. Germline V gives CDR1 MNHEY, CDR2 SMNVEV (reference sequence). This CDR3 has 14 residues. With V trimmed by 5 bases and J by 7 bases, 9 bases remained unmatched.

The rearrangement uses TRBV6-1 and TRBJ1-5, with 7 bases identical to TRBD1. The CDR3 runs 13 residues. The ends lost 6 bases at V and 4 bases at J; junction bases unmatched: 3. Per the germline V gene, CDR1 is MNHNS and CDR2 is SASEGT. The CDR3 DNA reads as TGTGCCAGCAGCCCACAGGGGAATCAGCCCCAGCATTTT. Protein product: CASSPQGNQPQHF.

This clone was detected a few times. The rearrangement joins TRBV2 to TRBJ1-6; D unresolved. Between the trimmed V and J ends, which lost 0 bases and 7 bases, there was a span of 7 bases. Germline CDR1 and CDR2: SNHLY and FYNNEI. The CDR3 contains 14 residues. CDR3 loop: CASSEAGLNSPLHF. The CDR3 DNA reads as TGTGCCAGCAGTGAAGCAGGGTTAAATTCACCCCTCCACTTT.

The rearrangement links TRBV10-3 to TRBJ2-3; TRBD1 might be the D (5 bases). Germline CDR1 is ENHRY and CDR2 is SYGVKD. CDR3 size: 13 residues. Between the trimmed V and J ends, which lost 8 bases and 3 bases, there was a span of 12 bases. The CDR3 protein is CAIWAQGTDTQYF. In DNA form, the CDR3 reads TGTGCCATCTGGGCCCAGGGTACAGATACGCAGTATTTT.

The V gene is TRBV4-1, the J gene TRBJ1-5; D not certain. Trimming pared 0 bases from V and 3 bases from J, leaving 9 bases between. From germline, CDR1 is MGHRA and CDR2 YSYEKL. CDR3 size: 15 residues. CDR3 loop: CASSQDPANNQPQHF. CDR3 bases: TGCGCCAGCAGCCAAGATCCCGCCAACAATCAGCCCCAGCATTTT.

The chain recombines TRBV7-3 with TRBJ2-3, with 11 positions matching TRBD2. J gave up 1 base and V 4 bases, and 4 bases lay outside the gene matches. Germline values: CDR1 SGHTA, CDR2 FQGTGA. This CDR3 is built from 16 residues. The CDR3 DNA is TGTGCCAGCAGCTCCGAGACTAGCGGGGGCACAGATACGCAGTATTTT. It codes for CASSSETSGGTDTQYF.

The chain employs TRBV15 and TRBJ2-7; 8 bases fit TRBD1. The germline V gene has CDR1 LNHNV and CDR2 YYDKDF (reference sequence). The CDR3 has 16 residues. The junction had 7 bases not matched to a gene; V was cut back by 1 base and J by 2 bases. The CDR3 sequence: CATSRAGQVHPYEQYF. The CDR3, as DNA: TGTGCCACCAGCAGAGCGGGACAGGTCCATCCCTACGAGCAGTACTTC. Looking up the rest from reference TRBV15 and TRBJ2-7 gives the full variable domain: DAMVIQNPRYQVTQFGKPVTLSCSQTLNHNVMYWYQQKSSQAPKLLFHYYDKDFNNEADTPDNFQSRRPNTSFCFLDIRSPGLGDTAMYLCATSRAGQVHPYEQYFGPGTRLTVT.

The chain recombines TRBV2 with TRBJ1-1, with TRBD1 matching over 7 bases. The CDR3 sequence is 14 residues long. V lost 6 bases and J lost 4; bases outside the gene matches: 8. Germline assignment: CDR1 SNHLY and CDR2 FYNNEI. The CDR3, as DNA: TGTGCCAGCAGACGTAATACAGGGGTCACTGAAGCTTTCTTT. The encoded protein is CASRRNTGVTEAFF.

V is TRBV5-1 and J is TRBJ2-3; D possibly corresponds to TRBD2 (6 bases). This CDR3 has 16 amino acids. Trimming took off 0 bases at V and 1 base at J, with 12 bases between the two ends. The germline gives CDR1 SGHRS, CDR2 YFSETQ. CDR3 nucleotide sequence: TGCGCCAGCAGCTTGGGCGGGACTGTGGGCACAGATACGCAGTATTTT. Translating gives CASSLGGTVGTDTQYF.

The CDR3 region has the DNA TGCAGCGTTGTAAGGGCCGGACAGGGCTACGAGCAGTACTTC. Protein product: CSVVRAGQGYEQYF. The chain links TRBV29-1 to TRBJ2-7, with 8 bases matching TRBD1. Germline CDR1 is SQVTM and CDR2 is ANQGSEA. Germline trimming cut 4 bases from V and 3 bases from J; bases unmatched to any gene: 8. The CDR3 covers 14 residues.

V and J are TRBV5-1 and TRBJ2-7; TRBD1 is a possible D gene (6 bases). The CDR3 sequence is 15 residues long. Trimming removed 3 bases at V and 4 bases at J, with 17 bases between. The germline gives CDR1 SGHRS, CDR2 YFSETQ. CDR3 in amino acids: CASSSGYREKYEQYF. CDR3 coding DNA: TGCGCCAGCAGCTCGGGATACAGGGAAAAATACGAGCAGTACTTC.

The genes are TRBV12-5 and TRBJ2-5; 11 nucleotides line up with TRBD2. Germline values: CDR1 LGHNT, CDR2 FRNRAP. V trimming: 2 bases; J trimming: 10 bases; junction bases outside the gene matches: 12. CDR3 size: 16 residues. CDR3: CASGLFPSGGKRNQYF. In DNA, the CDR3 is TGTGCTAGTGGTTTGTTTCCTAGCGGGGGGAAAAGGAACCAGTACTTC.

This chain links TRBV19 with TRBJ2-1, with D maybe TRBD2 (6 bases). V shed 7 bases and J shed 4 bases, with 11 bases lying between them. From germline, CDR1 is LNHDA and CDR2 SQIVND (reference sequence). The length of the CDR3 is 13 residues. CDR3 nucleotides: TGTGCCAGTAAGTTGCGGGGTTACAATGAGCAGTTCTTC. The encoded protein is CASKLRGYNEQFF. Full variable domain (missing parts from reference TRBV19 and TRBJ2-1): DGGITQSPKYLFRKEGQNVTLSCEQNLNHDAMYWYRQDPGQGLRLIYYSQIVNDFQKGDIAEGYSVSREKKESFPLTVTSAQKNPTAFYLCASKLRGYNEQFFGPGTRLTVL.

The chain combines TRBV20-1 with TRBJ2-1; a weak D match, TRBD2 (6 bases). The CDR3 is 11 residues long. V lost 5 bases to trimming and J lost 7 bases, with 9 bases between them. The germline gives CDR1 DFQATT, CDR2 SNEGSKA (reference sequence). The CDR3 DNA reads as TGCAGTGCTGTAGGGAGGAATGAGCAGTTCTTC. This codes for CSAVGRNEQFF.

A single count supports this clone. For the CDR3, the DNA is TGTGCTAGTGGTCTCACCTGGACTACTCAAGAGACCCAGTACTTC. Translated: CASGLTWTTQETQYF. The V call is TRBV12-5, the J call TRBJ2-5; a possible D gene is TRBD2 (6 bases). The CDR3 contains 15 residues. Trimming took 5 bases from V and 2 from J, leaving 15 bases between them. Germline-derived CDR1 and CDR2 are LGHNT and FRNRAP.

This chain uses TRBV6-5 with TRBJ1-2, with D tentatively TRBD1 (5 bases). CDR3 size: 11 residues. V lost 5 bases and J lost 9, with 10 bases in between. Germline-derived CDR1 and CDR2 are MNHEY and SVGAGI. CDR3 coding DNA: TGTGCCAGCAGTCGGGACGGCCGCTACACCTTC. This sequence encodes CASSRDGRYTF.

The chain couples TRBV7-9 to TRBJ2-2; D possibly corresponds to TRBD1 (6 bases). The length of the CDR3 is 15 residues. V gave up 5 bases and J gave up 2 bases, with 12 bases separating them. Germline V gives CDR1 SEHNR, CDR2 FQNEAQ (reference sequence). The CDR3 nucleotides read TGTGCCAGCAGCCCTAAACAGGGTAACACCGGGGAGCTGTTTTTT. Protein: CASSPKQGNTGELFF.

V is TRBV11-3 and J is TRBJ2-7, with D possibly called TRBD1 or TRBD2 (5 bases each). Trimming shortened V by 3 bases and J by 0 bases, and 18 bases separated the two germline ends. The CDR3 extends over 17 amino acids. Germline-derived CDR1 and CDR2 are SGHNT and YENEEA. The CDR3 loop reads CASSFAASGLSSYEQYV. CDR3 sequence (DNA): TGTGCCAGCAGCTTCGCAGCCTCGGGGCTGAGCTCCTACGAGCAGTACGTC.

This clone appeared once. The rearrangement links TRBV7-2 to TRBJ1-5; D is unclear. The CDR3 has 15 amino acids. V lost 1 base, J lost 2 bases, and 9 bases lay in between. From germline, CDR1 is SGHTA and CDR2 FQGNSA. The CDR3: CASSLVRYGNQPQHF. The CDR3 DNA is TGTGCCAGCAGCTTAGTTCGGTATGGCAATCAGCCCCAGCATTTT. The full variable domain, with the rest looked up from reference TRBV7-2 and TRBJ1-5, is GAGVSQSPSNKVTEKGKDVELRCDPISGHTALYWYRQSLGQGLEFLIYFQGNSAPDKSGLPSDRFSAERTGGSVSTLTIQRTQQEDSAVYLCASSLVRYGNQPQHFGDGTRLSIL.